The 8 T cell receptor beta chains listed next were all sequenced from one sample in a study of blood T cell repertoires in COVID-19. Clones were sequenced by immunoSEQ multiplex PCR, and TCRdb holds only the in-frame ones, with some missing. This sample has a few hundred thousand clones, with 70% to 90% found just once. The sequenced sample consisted of peripheral blood. The receptors shown here come from a woman aged 65 to 85 with acute or convalescent COVID-19.

The chain employs TRBV6-4 and TRBJ1-2; D remains ambiguous. Per germline, CDR1 MRHNA and CDR2 SNTAGT. The CDR3 totals 15 residues. V lost 0 bases and J lost 8, with 16 bases in between. The CDR3 bases are TGTGCCAGCAGTGACTCGGTTGGGATTCCGGGGGGCTACACCTTC. Translated: CASSDSVGIPGGYTF.

The chain uses TRBV18 and TRBJ1-1; D remains ambiguous. Trimming pared 4 bases from V and 5 bases from J, leaving 5 bases between. The CDR3 is 11 amino acids. Germline CDR1 reads KGHSH; CDR2 reads LQKENI. The CDR3 is CASSRQTEAFF. As DNA, the CDR3 is TGTGCCAGCTCACGCCAGACTGAAGCTTTCTTT.

The rearrangement joins TRBV4-1 to TRBJ1-1; no clear D. Germline V gene sequence: CDR1 MGHRA, CDR2 YSYEKL. CDR3 length: 15 amino acids. V lost 4 bases to trimming and J lost 1 base, with 13 bases between them. This CDR3 is CASSRSYAKNTEAFF. CDR3 in DNA: TGCGCCAGCAGCCGAAGCTACGCAAAGAACACTGAAGCTTTCTTT.

This chain connects TRBV3-1 (or the pseudogene TRBV3-2) to TRBJ1-3; a possible D gene is TRBD1 (5 bases). This CDR3 is built from 19 residues. V lost 6 bases, J lost 0 bases, and 24 bases lay in between. CDR1 and CDR2 (germline): LGHDT, YNNKEL (reference sequence). CDR3 DNA: TGTGCCAGCAGGGGGACCCCCGCGGTGGGGGAGGGCTCTGGAAACACCATATATTTT. Amino acid sequence: CASRGTPAVGEGSGNTIYF.

This clone was seen only once. The chain combines TRBV5-8 with TRBJ1-6; D is ambiguous. The CDR3 loop spans 14 amino acids. V lost 1 base and J 7 bases, leaving 9 bases between the germline ends. The V gene's germline CDR1 is SGHTS and CDR2 YDEGEE. CDR3 sequence (DNA): TGTGCCAGCAGCTTGCAGGTCCCAAATTCACCCCTCCACTTT. This codes for CASSLQVPNSPLHF.

The chain carries TRBV6-5 and TRBJ2-7; D is perhaps TRBD1 (6 bases). V was pared by 6 bases and J by 3 bases, with 15 bases between. The length of the CDR3 is 14 residues. Germline V gene data show CDR1 as MNHEY and CDR2 as SVGAGI. CDR3 sequence: CASRLGQINYEQYF. The CDR3 DNA reads TGTGCCAGCAGATTAGGACAGATTAACTACGAGCAGTACTTC.

The CDR3 here is CASSFRDRPYGYTF. DNA for the CDR3: TGTGCCAGCAGTTTCCGGGACAGGCCCTATGGCTACACCTTC. The chain links TRBV28 to TRBJ1-2, with 8 bases aligning to TRBD1. V trimming: 3 bases; J trimming: 4 bases; junction bases outside the gene matches: 4. The CDR3 runs 14 residues. Germline-derived CDR1 and CDR2 are MDHEN and SYDVKM.

Here the CDR3 reads CASSSRGYTDTQYF. The CDR3 DNA sequence: TGTGCCAGCAGCTCGCGGGGTTACACAGATACGCAGTATTTT. J is TRBJ2-3 and V is TRBV13, with a weak D call TRBD2 (6 bases). The length of the CDR3 is 14 residues. CDR1 PRHDT and CDR2 FYEKMQ come from the germline V gene (reference sequence). Trimming removed 4 bases at V and 2 bases at J, with 10 bases between. Supplemented by reference TRBV13 and TRBJ2-3, the full variable domain reads AAGVIQSPRHLIKEKRETATLKCYPIPRHDTVYWYQQGPGQDPQFLISFYEKMQSDKGSIPDRFSAQQFSDYHSELNMSSLELGDSALYFCASSSRGYTDTQYFGPGTRLTVL.